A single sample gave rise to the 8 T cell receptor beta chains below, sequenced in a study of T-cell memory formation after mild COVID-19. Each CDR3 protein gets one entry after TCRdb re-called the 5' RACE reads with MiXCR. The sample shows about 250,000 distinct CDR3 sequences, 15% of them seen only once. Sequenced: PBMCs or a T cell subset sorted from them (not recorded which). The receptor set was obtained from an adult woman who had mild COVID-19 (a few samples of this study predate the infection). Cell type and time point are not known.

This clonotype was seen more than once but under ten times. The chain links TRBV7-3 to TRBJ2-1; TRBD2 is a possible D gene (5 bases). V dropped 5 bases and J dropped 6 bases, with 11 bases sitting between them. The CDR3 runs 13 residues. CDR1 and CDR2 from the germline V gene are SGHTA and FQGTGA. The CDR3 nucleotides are TGTGCCAGCAGCCCGGAGGTAATCAATGAGCAGTTCTTC. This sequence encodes CASSPEVINEQFF.

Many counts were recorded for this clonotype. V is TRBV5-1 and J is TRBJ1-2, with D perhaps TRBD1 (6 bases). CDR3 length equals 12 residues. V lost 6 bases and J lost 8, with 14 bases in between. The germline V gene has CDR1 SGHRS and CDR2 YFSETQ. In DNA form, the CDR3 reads TGCGCCAGCACCCCGGAGGGGGGAGGCTACACCTTC. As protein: CASTPEGGGYTF.

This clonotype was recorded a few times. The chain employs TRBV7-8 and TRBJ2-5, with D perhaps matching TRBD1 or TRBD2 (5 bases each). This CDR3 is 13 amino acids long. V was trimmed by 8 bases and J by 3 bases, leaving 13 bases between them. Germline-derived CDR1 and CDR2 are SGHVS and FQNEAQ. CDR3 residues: CASGKGRKETQYF. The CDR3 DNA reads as TGTGCCAGCGGAAAGGGACGGAAAGAGACCCAGTACTTC.

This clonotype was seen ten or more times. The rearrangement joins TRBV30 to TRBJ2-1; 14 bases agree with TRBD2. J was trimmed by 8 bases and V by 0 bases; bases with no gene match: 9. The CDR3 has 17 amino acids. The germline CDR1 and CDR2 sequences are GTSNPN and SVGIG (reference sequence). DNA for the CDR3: TGTGCCTGGAGTGTAGAGACTAGCGGGAGGGCCATGCATGAGCAGTTCTTC. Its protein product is CAWSVETSGRAMHEQFF.

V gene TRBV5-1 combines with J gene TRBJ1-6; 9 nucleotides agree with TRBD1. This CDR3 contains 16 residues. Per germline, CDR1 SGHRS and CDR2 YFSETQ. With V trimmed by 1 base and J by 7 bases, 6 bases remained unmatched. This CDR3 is CASSLWTGDTNSPLHF. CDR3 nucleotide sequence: TGCGCCAGCAGCTTGTGGACAGGGGATACCAATTCACCCCTCCACTTT.

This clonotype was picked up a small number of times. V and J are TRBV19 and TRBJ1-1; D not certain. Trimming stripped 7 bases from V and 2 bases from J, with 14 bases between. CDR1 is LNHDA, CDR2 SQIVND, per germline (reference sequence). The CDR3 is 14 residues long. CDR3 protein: CASINTEGNTEAFF. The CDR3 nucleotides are TGTGCCAGTATAAACACGGAAGGTAACACTGAAGCTTTCTTT.

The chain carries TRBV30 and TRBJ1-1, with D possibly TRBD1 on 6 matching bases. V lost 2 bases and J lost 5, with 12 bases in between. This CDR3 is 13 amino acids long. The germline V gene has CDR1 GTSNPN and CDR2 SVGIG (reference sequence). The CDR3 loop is CAWSFTGSTEAFF. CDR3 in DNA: TGTGCCTGGAGTTTCACAGGGAGTACTGAAGCTTTCTTT.

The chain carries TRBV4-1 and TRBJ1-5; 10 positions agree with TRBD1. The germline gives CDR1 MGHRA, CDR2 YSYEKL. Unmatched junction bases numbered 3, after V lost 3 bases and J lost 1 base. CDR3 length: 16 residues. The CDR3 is CASSHSGQGSNQPQHF. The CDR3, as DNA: TGCGCCAGCAGCCACTCGGGACAGGGGAGCAATCAGCCCCAGCATTTT.